A single sample is the source of the 23 T cell receptor beta chains below, sequenced in a study of PD-1 blockade in classical Hodgkin lymphoma. All patients experienced relapse after autologous stem cell transplantation, and brentuximab vedotin exposure was variable. Clones were sequenced by immunoSEQ multiplex PCR, and TCRdb holds only the in-frame ones, with some missing. The sample has 120,000 to 150,000 clones, about four fifths seen once; the top ten hold 7.5% to 9.5%. The source material was peripheral blood mononuclear cells (PBMCs), sampled before the second cycle of nivolumab. These receptors were collected from a human donor with classical Hodgkin lymphoma.

This chain connects TRBV6-5 to TRBJ2-7, with 8 bases lining up with TRBD1. Germline CDR1 reads MNHEY; CDR2 reads SVGAGI. The junction had 9 bases not matched to a gene; V was cut back by 8 bases and J by 3 bases. CDR3 length: 14 residues. The CDR3 nucleotides are TGTGCCAGCGGGGACAGGTTCGGGGTCTACGAGCAGTACTTC. Protein product: CASGDRFGVYEQYF.

V usage is TRBV28 and J usage is TRBJ1-1, with 8 positions matching TRBD1. CDR1 is MDHEN, CDR2 SYDVKM, per germline. This CDR3 has 16 residues. V shed 4 bases, J shed 0 bases, and the junction held 7 bases outside the gene matches. The CDR3, as DNA: TGTGCCAGCAGTTCCCCACAGGGGGTCCTGAACACTGAAGCTTTCTTT. This translates into CASSSPQGVLNTEAFF. Combining the CDR3 with reference TRBV28 and TRBJ1-1 gives the whole variable domain DVKVTQSSRYLVKRTGEKVFLECVQDMDHENMFWYRQDPGLGLRLIYFSYDVKMKEKGDIPEGYSVSREKKERFSLILESASTNQTSMYLCASSSPQGVLNTEAFFGQGTRLTVV.

The CDR3 region is CASSLDRAGNTIYF. Here the CDR3 DNA reads TGTGCCAGCAGTTTGGACAGGGCTGGAAACACCATATATTTT. The gene calls are TRBV27 and TRBJ1-3; TRBD1 aligns across 8 bases. Germline trimming cut 3 bases from V and 2 bases from J; bases unmatched to any gene: 0. CDR3 length equals 14 residues. Germline V lookup: CDR1 MNHEY, CDR2 SMNVEV (reference sequence).

This chain uses TRBV7-8 with TRBJ2-1; D could derive from TRBD1 or TRBD2 (7 bases each). V gave up 2 bases and J gave up 0 bases, with 14 bases separating them. The CDR3 sequence is 17 residues long. Looked up from germline, CDR1 is SGHVS and CDR2 is FQNEAQ. CDR3 region: CASSLREGASSYNEQFF. The CDR3 nucleotides are TGTGCCAGCAGCTTAAGGGAGGGGGCCAGCTCCTACAATGAGCAGTTCTTC.

CDR3: CASSLGTGGNNQPQHF. The CDR3 DNA reads TGTGCCAGCAGCTTGGGGACAGGGGGAAACAATCAGCCCCAGCATTTT. The genes are TRBV5-5 and TRBJ1-5; the match to TRBD1 covers 10 bases. The germline V gene has CDR1 SGHKS and CDR2 YYEKEE (reference sequence). The ends lost 0 bases at V and 3 bases at J; junction bases unmatched: 3. This CDR3 is 16 amino acids long.

The chain carries TRBV19 and TRBJ1-1, with unresolved D. V was pared by 7 bases and J by 0 bases, with 12 bases between. The CDR3 is 14 residues long. Per the germline V gene, CDR1 is LNHDA and CDR2 is SQIVND (reference sequence). Here the CDR3 reads CASKTLPMNTEAFF. CDR3 DNA: TGTGCCAGTAAAACGCTGCCTATGAACACTGAAGCTTTCTTT.

This clone was recorded many times. This rearrangement joins TRBV7-6 to TRBJ2-2, with D tentatively TRBD2 (6 bases). V was shortened by 0 bases and J by 6 bases, with 11 bases between the two germline ends. The CDR3 totals 15 residues. Looked up from germline, CDR1 is SGHVS and CDR2 is FNYEAQ. The DNA for the CDR3 is TGTGCCAGCAGCTTAGCGTCGGGAGTGGCCGGGGAGCTGTTTTTT. This sequence encodes CASSLASGVAGELFF.

The CDR3 nucleotides are TGTGCCAGTAGTATAGGGGGGACAGGGGACTTCTATGGCTACACCTTC. Its protein is CASSIGGTGDFYGYTF. This chain connects TRBV19 to TRBJ1-2; 10 bases are shared with TRBD1. V lost 1 base and J lost 4; bases outside the gene matches: 6. CDR3 length: 16 residues. CDR1 and CDR2 from the germline V gene are LNHDA and SQIVND (reference sequence). Variable domain in full (rest from reference TRBV19 and TRBJ1-2): DGGITQSPKYLFRKEGQNVTLSCEQNLNHDAMYWYRQDPGQGLRLIYYSQIVNDFQKGDIAEGYSVSREKKESFPLTVTSAQKNPTAFYLCASSIGGTGDFYGYTFGSGTRLTVV.

This clone has only a few counts. The J gene is TRBJ2-7, the V gene TRBV28; 10 bases are shared with TRBD2. CDR1 and CDR2 from the germline V gene are MDHEN and SYDVKM. The length of the CDR3 is 13 residues. J was trimmed by 3 bases and V by 7 bases; bases with no gene match: 3. CDR3 amino acids: CASNSGRLYEQYF. The CDR3 nucleotides read TGTGCCAGCAATAGCGGGAGGCTCTACGAGCAGTACTTC.

The chain joins TRBV7-7 to TRBJ2-1; 15 positions agree with TRBD2. Germline assignment: CDR1 SSHAT and CDR2 FNYEAQ (reference sequence). V trimming: 4 bases; J trimming: 8 bases; junction bases outside the gene matches: 3. The CDR3 is 15 residues long. CDR3 sequence (DNA): TGTGCCAGCAGCTCAGGACTAGCGGGAGGGCATGAGCAGTTCTTC. It specifies CASSSGLAGGHEQFF. Supplemented by reference TRBV7-7 and TRBJ2-1, the full variable domain reads GAGVSQSPRYKVTKRGQDVTLRCDPISSHATLYWYQQALGQGPEFLTYFNYEAQPDKSGLPSDRFSAERPEGSISTLTIQRTEQRDSAMYRCASSSGLAGGHEQFFGPGTRLTVL.

This clone was seen a few times. The rearrangement joins TRBV7-9 to TRBJ1-3; D is perhaps TRBD1 (5 bases). This CDR3 has 14 amino acids. Trimming removed 3 bases at V and 2 bases at J, with 8 bases between. Germline V lookup: CDR1 SEHNR, CDR2 FQNEAQ (reference sequence). The CDR3 loop reads CASSFGGTGNTIYF. The CDR3 DNA reads TGTGCCAGCAGCTTTGGGGGTACTGGAAACACCATATATTTT.

This chain links TRBV7-9 with TRBJ2-3; either TRBD1 or TRBD2 may fit D (6 bases each). CDR1 and CDR2 (germline): SEHNR, FQNEAQ (reference sequence). Trimming took 5 bases from V and 0 from J, leaving 12 bases between them. The CDR3 loop spans 15 amino acids. The CDR3 DNA reads as TGTGCCAGCAGCCCTGAGGGGGGTAGCACAGATACGCAGTATTTT. Translating gives CASSPEGGSTDTQYF. Full variable domain (outside the CDR3, taken from reference TRBV7-9 and TRBJ2-3): DTGVSQNPRHKITKRGQNVTFRCDPISEHNRLYWYRQTLGQGPEFLTYFQNEAQLEKSRLLSDRFSAERPKGSFSTLEIQRTEQGDSAMYLCASSPEGGSTDTQYFGPGTRLTVL.

This clone was recorded once. This chain's CDR3 is CASSPGTVSGELFF. The CDR3 DNA reads as TGTGCCAGCAGCCCGGGGACAGTGTCCGGGGAGCTGTTTTTT. The chain carries TRBV7-6 and TRBJ2-2; 7 bases match TRBD1. The CDR3 runs to 14 residues. Trimming removed 5 bases from V and 6 bases from J; junction bases left unmatched: 6. Germline CDR1 reads SGHVS; CDR2 reads FNYEAQ.

The chain is built from TRBV6-5 and TRBJ1-1; 9 nucleotides match TRBD1. The length of the CDR3 is 15 residues. Germline CDR1 MNHEY, CDR2 SVGAGI. V lost 11 bases, J lost 5 bases, and 15 bases stayed unmatched. The CDR3: CAASRETGGGTEAFF. CDR3 DNA: TGTGCCGCCTCCCGGGAGACAGGGGGAGGGACTGAAGCTTTCTTT.

This clone was detected many times. The chain has TRBV19 and TRBJ2-7; the D is unclear. The CDR3 sequence is 12 residues long. V was pared by 6 bases and J by 7 bases, with 13 bases between. Germline-derived CDR1 and CDR2 are LNHDA and SQIVND (reference sequence). CDR3 sequence: CASRGTLGEQYF. The DNA for the CDR3 is TGTGCCAGTAGGGGCACCCTGGGGGAGCAGTACTTC. The whole variable domain, remainder taken from reference TRBV19 and TRBJ2-7, is DGGITQSPKYLFRKEGQNVTLSCEQNLNHDAMYWYRQDPGQGLRLIYYSQIVNDFQKGDIAEGYSVSREKKESFPLTVTSAQKNPTAFYLCASRGTLGEQYFGPGTRLTVT.

V gene TRBV19 combines with J gene TRBJ2-5; maybe TRBD2 (5 bases). Germline V lookup: CDR1 LNHDA, CDR2 SQIVND (reference sequence). Trimming took off 7 bases at V and 2 bases at J, with 14 bases between the two ends. This CDR3 has 14 amino acids. CDR3 sequence reads: CASTEGNGQETQYF. CDR3 sequence (DNA): TGTGCCAGTACAGAGGGCAACGGGCAAGAGACCCAGTACTTC.

The chain carries TRBV7-9 and TRBJ2-7, with D perhaps being TRBD1 or TRBD2 (7 bases each). V lost 4 bases to trimming and J lost 5 bases, with 18 bases between them. Germline assignment: CDR1 SEHNR and CDR2 FQNEAQ (reference sequence). This CDR3 region has 15 residues. CDR3 nucleotides: TGTGCCAGCAGCTCCCCCCAGGGGGGGATCGACGAGCAGTACTTC. Its translation is CASSSPQGGIDEQYF.

V gene TRBV10-3 combines with J gene TRBJ2-7; 7 bases align to TRBD1. The V gene's germline CDR1 is ENHRY and CDR2 SYGVKD. The length of the CDR3 is 13 residues. The V gene end was trimmed by 4 bases and the J gene end by 6 bases; junction bases not matched to a gene: 6. The chain's CDR3 is CAISGRQGGEQYF. In nucleotides, the CDR3 is TGTGCCATCAGTGGGAGACAGGGTGGCGAGCAGTACTTC.

This chain uses TRBV14 with TRBJ2-1; no clear D. V gave up 3 bases and J gave up 3 bases, with 0 bases separating them. The CDR3 covers 11 residues. Germline V gene lookup returns CDR1 SGHDN and CDR2 FVKESK. The CDR3 protein is CASSHYNEQFF. DNA for the CDR3: TGTGCCAGCAGCCACTACAATGAGCAGTTCTTC.

The chain has TRBV15 and TRBJ2-3, with D maybe TRBD1 (5 bases). The CDR3 is made up of 15 amino acids. V lost 1 base and J lost 6, with 14 bases in between. CDR1 and CDR2 (germline): LNHNV, YYDKDF (reference sequence). In nucleotides, the CDR3 is TGTGCCACCAGCAGAGCGGGCAGGGTTGGGGATACGCAGTATTTT. Residues: CATSRAGRVGDTQYF. Full variable domain (remainder filled in from reference TRBV15 and TRBJ2-3): DAMVIQNPRYQVTQFGKPVTLSCSQTLNHNVMYWYQQKSSQAPKLLFHYYDKDFNNEADTPDNFQSRRPNTSFCFLDIRSPGLGDTAMYLCATSRAGRVGDTQYFGPGTRLTVL.

V and J are TRBV7-9 and TRBJ2-5; D might be TRBD2 (5 bases). The DNA end is more similar to TRBJ2-7, so the J call may be wrong. CDR3 length equals 14 residues. CDR1 is SEHNR, CDR2 FQNEAQ, per germline (reference sequence). The chain's CDR3 is CASSFVGSRYEQYF. The DNA of the CDR3 is TGTGCCAGCAGCTTCGTTGGGAGTCGGTACGAGCAGTACTTC.

The rearrangement uses TRBV7-2 and TRBJ2-3; 7 bases align to TRBD1. The CDR3 runs to 18 residues. J gave up 6 bases and V 1 base, and 16 bases lay outside the gene matches. Germline lookup yields CDR1 SGHTA and CDR2 FQGNSA. The CDR3 sequence: CASSLGGVGGSSKDTQYF. The CDR3 DNA reads TGTGCCAGCAGCTTAGGGGGCGTAGGGGGCAGTTCGAAGGATACGCAGTATTTT.

The chain carries TRBV4-1 and TRBJ2-2, with D perhaps matching TRBD2 (7 bases). V was pared by 0 bases and J by 5 bases, with 16 bases between. There are 17 residues in the CDR3. The germline V gene encodes CDR1 MGHRA and CDR2 YSYEKL. CDR3 residues: CASSQDNTGGPTGELFF. The CDR3 DNA is TGCGCCAGCAGCCAAGATAATACGGGGGGCCCAACCGGGGAGCTGTTTTTT.